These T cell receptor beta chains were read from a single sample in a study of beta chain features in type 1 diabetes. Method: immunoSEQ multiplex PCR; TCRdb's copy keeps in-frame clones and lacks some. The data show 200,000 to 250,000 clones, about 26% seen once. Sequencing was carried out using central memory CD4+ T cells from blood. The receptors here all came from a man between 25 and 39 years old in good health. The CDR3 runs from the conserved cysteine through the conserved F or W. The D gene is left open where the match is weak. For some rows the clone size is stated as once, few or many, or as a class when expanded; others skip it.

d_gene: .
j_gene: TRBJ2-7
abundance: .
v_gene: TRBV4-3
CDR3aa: CASSPSIRATYEQYF
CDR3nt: TGCGCCAGCAGCCCGTCAATCAGGGCGACTTACGAGCAGTACTTC

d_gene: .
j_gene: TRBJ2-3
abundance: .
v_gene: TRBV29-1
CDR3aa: CSVEDKAGGHRTDTQYF
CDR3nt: TGCAGCGTTGAAGATAAGGCCGGGGGGCACCGCACAGATACGCAGTATTTT

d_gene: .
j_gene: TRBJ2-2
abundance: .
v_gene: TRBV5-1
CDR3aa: CASSFTTSSSSGELFF
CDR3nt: TGCGCCAGCAGCTTTACGACTAGTTCATCGAGCGGGGAGCTGTTTTTT

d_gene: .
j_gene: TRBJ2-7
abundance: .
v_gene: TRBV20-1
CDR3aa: CSARAGHEQYF
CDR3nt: TGCAGTGCACGAGCGGGCCACGAGCAGTACTTC

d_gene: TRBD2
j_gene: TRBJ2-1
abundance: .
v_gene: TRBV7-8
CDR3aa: CASSQVSGRAVEQFF
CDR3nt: TGTGCCAGCAGCCAAGTTAGCGGGAGGGCCGTAGAGCAGTTCTTC

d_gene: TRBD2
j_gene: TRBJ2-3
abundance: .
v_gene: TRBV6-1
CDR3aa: CASSERLAGQDTQYF
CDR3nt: TGTGCCAGCAGTGAAAGGCTAGCGGGGCAAGATACGCAGTATTTT

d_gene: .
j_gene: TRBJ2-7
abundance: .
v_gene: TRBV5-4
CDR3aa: CASSFPASSSYEQYF
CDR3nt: TGTGCCAGCAGCTTTCCTGCGAGCAGCTCCTACGAGCAGTACTTC

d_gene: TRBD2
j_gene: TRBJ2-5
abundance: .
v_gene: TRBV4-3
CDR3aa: CASSHRTSQETQYF
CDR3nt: TGCGCCAGCAGCCACCGGACTAGTCAAGAGACCCAGTACTTC

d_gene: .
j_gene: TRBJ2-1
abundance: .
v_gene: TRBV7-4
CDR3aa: CASSSLIRVAYNEQFF
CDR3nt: TGTGCCAGCAGCTCACTCATCAGGGTCGCATACAATGAGCAGTTCTTC

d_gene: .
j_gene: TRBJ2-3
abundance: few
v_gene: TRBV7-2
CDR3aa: CASSSFADTQYF
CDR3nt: TGTGCCAGCAGCTCTTTCGCAGATACGCAGTATTTT

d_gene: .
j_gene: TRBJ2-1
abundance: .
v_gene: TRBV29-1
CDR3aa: CSSRRGGNEQFF
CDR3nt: TGCAGCTCGCGGAGGGGAGGCAATGAGCAGTTCTTC

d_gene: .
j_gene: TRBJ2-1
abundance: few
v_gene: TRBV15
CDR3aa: CATSRDHRSDNEQFF
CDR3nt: TGTGCCACCAGCAGAGATCACCGCAGTGACAATGAGCAGTTCTTC

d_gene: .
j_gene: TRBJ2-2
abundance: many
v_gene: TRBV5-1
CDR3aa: CASSFSSPNTGELFF
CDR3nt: TGCGCCAGCAGCTTTTCGTCCCCGAACACCGGGGAGCTGTTTTTT

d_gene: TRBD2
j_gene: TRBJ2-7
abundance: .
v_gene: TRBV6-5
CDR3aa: CASSYSGSGSYEQYF
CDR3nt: TGTGCCAGCAGTTACAGCGGGAGTGGCTCCTACGAGCAGTACTTC

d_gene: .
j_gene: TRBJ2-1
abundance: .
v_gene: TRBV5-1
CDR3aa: CASSPDSYLEQFF
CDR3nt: TGCGCCAGCAGCCCCGACAGCTACCTTGAGCAGTTCTTC

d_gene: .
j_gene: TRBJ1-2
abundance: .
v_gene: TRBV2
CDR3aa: CASSELAYGYTF
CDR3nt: TGTGCCAGCAGTGAACTGGCCTATGGCTACACCTTC

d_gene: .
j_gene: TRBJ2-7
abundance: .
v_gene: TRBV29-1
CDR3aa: CSAYMDSQLYEQYF
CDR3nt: TGCAGCGCTTACATGGACAGCCAACTCTACGAGCAGTACTTC

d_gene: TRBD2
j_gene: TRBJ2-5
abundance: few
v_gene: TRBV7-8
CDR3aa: CASSQQAGGAETQYF
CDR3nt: TGTGCCAGCAGCCAACAAGCGGGAGGAGCAGAGACCCAGTACTTC

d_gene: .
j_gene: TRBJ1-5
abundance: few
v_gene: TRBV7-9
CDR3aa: CASSQGDQPQHF
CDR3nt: TGTGCCAGCAGCCAAGGGGATCAGCCCCAGCATTTT

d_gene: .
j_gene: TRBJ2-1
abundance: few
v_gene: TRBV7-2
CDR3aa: CASSTGRSAEQFF
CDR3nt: TGTGCCAGCAGCACCGGTCGGTCGGCGGAGCAGTTCTTC

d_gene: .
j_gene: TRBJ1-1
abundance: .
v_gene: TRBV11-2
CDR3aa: CASSRNQNTEAFF
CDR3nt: TGTGCCAGCAGCCGCAACCAGAACACTGAAGCTTTCTTT

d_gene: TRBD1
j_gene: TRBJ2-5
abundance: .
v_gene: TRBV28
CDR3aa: CASSTRTGRRGETQYF
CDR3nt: TGTGCCAGCAGTACCCGGACAGGGAGGAGGGGAGAGACCCAGTACTTC

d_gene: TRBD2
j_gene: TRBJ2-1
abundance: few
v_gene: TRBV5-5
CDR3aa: CASSQLAGYGEQFF
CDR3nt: TGTGCCAGCAGCCAACTAGCGGGGTACGGTGAGCAGTTCTTC

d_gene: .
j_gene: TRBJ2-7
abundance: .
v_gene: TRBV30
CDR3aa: CAWGAPNQYF
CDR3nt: TGTGCCTGGGGAGCCCCAAATCAGTACTTC

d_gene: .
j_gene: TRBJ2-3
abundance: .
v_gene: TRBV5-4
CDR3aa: CASSGRLGRDDTDTQYF
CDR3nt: TGTGCCAGCAGCGGGAGACTCGGACGGGACGACACAGATACGCAGTATTTT

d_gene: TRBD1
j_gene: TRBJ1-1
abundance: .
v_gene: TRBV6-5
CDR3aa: CASSGRGERIEAFF
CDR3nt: TGTGCCAGCAGCGGCAGGGGGGAACGAATTGAAGCTTTCTTT

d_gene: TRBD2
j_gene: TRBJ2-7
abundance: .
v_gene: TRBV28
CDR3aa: CASSGILGRGYEQYF
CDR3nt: TGTGCCAGCAGTGGAATTCTCGGGAGGGGCTACGAGCAGTACTTC

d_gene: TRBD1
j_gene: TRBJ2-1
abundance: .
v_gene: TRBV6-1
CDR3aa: CASSVPDRPGSLYNEQFF
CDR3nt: TGTGCCAGCAGTGTCCCGGACAGGCCGGGGTCGTTATACAATGAGCAGTTCTTC

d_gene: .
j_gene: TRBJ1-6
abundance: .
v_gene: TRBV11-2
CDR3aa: CASRQAGFDSPLHF
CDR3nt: TGTGCCAGCAGGCAAGCCGGGTTTGATTCACCCCTCCACTTT

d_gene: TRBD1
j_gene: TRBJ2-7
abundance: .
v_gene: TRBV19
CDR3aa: CASSVQGAPYEQYF
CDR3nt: TGTGCCAGTAGCGTACAGGGGGCACCCTACGAGCAGTACTTC

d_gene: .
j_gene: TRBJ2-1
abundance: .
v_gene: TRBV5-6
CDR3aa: CASSLVDNEQFF
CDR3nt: TGTGCCAGCAGCTTGGTAGACAATGAGCAGTTCTTC

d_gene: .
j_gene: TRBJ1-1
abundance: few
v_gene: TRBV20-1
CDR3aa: CSARATGEAFF
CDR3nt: TGCAGTGCTAGAGCGACAGGTGAAGCTTTCTTT

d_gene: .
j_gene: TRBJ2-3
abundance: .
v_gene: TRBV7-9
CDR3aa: CASSSRTADTQYF
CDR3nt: TGTGCCAGCAGCTCCCGGACAGCCGATACGCAGTATTTT

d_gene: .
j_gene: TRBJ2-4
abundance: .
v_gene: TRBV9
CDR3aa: CASSGFKNIQYF
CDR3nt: TGTGCCAGCAGCGGTTTCAAAAACATTCAGTACTTC

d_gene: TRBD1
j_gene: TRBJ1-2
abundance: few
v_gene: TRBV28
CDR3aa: CATDRGRGYTF
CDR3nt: TGTGCCACTGACAGGGGCCGGGGCTACACCTTC

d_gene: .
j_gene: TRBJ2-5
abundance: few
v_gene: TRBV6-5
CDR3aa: CASSQLILRETQYF
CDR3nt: TGTGCCAGCAGCCAACTAATCCTCAGGGAGACCCAGTACTTC

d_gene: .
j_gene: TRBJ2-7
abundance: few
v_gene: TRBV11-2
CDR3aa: CASSLVVTGYEQYF
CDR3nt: TGTGCCAGCAGCTTGGTCGTGACAGGCTACGAGCAGTACTTC

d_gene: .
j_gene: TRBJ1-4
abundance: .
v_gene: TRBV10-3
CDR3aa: CAISDPGRGNEKLFF
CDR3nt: TGTGCCATCAGTGACCCGGGACGGGGAAATGAAAAACTGTTTTTT

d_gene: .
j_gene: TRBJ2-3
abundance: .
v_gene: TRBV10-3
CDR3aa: CAISLTGSDTQYF
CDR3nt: TGTGCCATCAGCCTTACAGGGTCCGATACGCAGTATTTT

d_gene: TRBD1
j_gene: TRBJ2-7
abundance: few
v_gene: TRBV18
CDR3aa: CASSTGAYEQYF
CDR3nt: TGTGCCAGCTCTACAGGGGCCTACGAGCAGTACTTC

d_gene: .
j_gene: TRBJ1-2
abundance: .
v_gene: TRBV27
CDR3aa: CASSFRGREATF
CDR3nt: TGTGCCAGCAGTTTCAGGGGCAGGGAGGCCACCTTC

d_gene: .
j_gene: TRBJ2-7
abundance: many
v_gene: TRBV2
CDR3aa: CASRLDSYEQYF
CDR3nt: TGTGCCAGCAGGCTCGACAGTTACGAGCAGTACTTC

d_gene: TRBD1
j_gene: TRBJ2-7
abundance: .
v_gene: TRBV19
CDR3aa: CASSIAGTGSYYEQYF
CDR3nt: TGTGCCAGTAGTATCGCCGGGACAGGGTCGTACTACGAGCAGTACTTC

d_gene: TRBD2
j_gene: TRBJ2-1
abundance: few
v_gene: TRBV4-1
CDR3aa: CASSQATSGYNEQFF
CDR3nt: TGCGCCAGCAGCCAAGCGACTAGCGGATACAATGAGCAGTTCTTC

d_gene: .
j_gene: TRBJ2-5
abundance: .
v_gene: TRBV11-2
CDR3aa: CASSWAAGAGETQYF
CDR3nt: TGTGCCAGCAGCTGGGCTGCTGGGGCGGGCGAGACCCAGTACTTC

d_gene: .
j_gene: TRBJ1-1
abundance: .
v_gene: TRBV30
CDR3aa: CAWNRHRLEAFF
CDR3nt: TGTGCCTGGAATCGACATAGACTTGAAGCTTTCTTT

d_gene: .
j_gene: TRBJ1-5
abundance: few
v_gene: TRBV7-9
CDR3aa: CASSSRGSSGQPQHF
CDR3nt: TGTGCCAGCAGCTCGCGCGGCTCTTCGGGTCAGCCCCAGCATTTT

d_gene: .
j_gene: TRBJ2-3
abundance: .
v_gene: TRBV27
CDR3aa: CASSLNGDTQYF
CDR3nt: TGTGCCAGCAGTTTAAACGGAGATACGCAGTATTTT

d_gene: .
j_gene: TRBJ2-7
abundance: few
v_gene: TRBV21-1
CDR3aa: CASSKGREENEQYF
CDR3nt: TGTGCCAGCAGCAAAGGCCGAGAGGAGAACGAGCAGTACTTC

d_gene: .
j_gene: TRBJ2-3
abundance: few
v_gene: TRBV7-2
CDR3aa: CASSLLGTDTQYF
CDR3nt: TGTGCCAGCAGCTTATTGGGGACAGATACGCAGTATTTT

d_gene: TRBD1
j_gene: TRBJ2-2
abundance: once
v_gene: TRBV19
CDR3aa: CASSLRDRDTGELFF
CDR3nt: TGTGCCAGTAGTCTCCGGGACAGGGACACCGGGGAGCTGTTTTTT

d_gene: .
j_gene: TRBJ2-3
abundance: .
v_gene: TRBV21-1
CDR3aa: CASSKAQRGATDTQYF
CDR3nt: TGTGCCAGCAGCAAAGCGCAGCGGGGGGCCACAGATACGCAGTATTTT

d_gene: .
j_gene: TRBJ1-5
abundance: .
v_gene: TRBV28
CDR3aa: CASSPLGQPQHF
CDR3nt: TGTGCCAGCAGTCCGTTAGGACAGCCCCAGCATTTT

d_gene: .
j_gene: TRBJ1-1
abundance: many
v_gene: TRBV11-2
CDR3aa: CASSFAVNTEAFF
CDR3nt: TGTGCCAGCAGCTTCGCTGTGAACACTGAAGCTTTCTTT

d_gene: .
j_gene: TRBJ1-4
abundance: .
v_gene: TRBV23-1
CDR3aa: CASSSNREKLFF
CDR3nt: TGCGCCAGCAGTTCCAACAGGGAGAAACTGTTTTTT